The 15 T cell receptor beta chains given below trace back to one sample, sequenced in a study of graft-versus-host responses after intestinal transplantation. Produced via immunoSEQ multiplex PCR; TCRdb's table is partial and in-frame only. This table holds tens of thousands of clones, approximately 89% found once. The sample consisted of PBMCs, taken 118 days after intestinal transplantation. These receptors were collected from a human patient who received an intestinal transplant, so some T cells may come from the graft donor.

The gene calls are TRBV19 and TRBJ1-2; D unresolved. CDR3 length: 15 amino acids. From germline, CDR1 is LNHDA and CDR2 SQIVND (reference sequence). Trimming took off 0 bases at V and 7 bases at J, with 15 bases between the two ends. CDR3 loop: CASSIEGFLTSGYTF. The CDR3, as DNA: TGTGCCAGTAGTATAGAGGGTTTCCTGACATCTGGCTACACCTTC.

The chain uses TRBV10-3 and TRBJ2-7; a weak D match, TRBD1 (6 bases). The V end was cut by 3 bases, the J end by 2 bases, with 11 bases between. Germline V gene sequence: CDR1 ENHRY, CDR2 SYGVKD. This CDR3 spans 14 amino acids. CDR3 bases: TGTGCCATCAGTGATTACAGGGACCCCTACGAGCAGTACTTC. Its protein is CAISDYRDPYEQYF.

The CDR3 loop is CASSLEYGFFSNEQFF. The CDR3 DNA is TGTGCCAGCAGCTTAGAATATGGGTTTTTTAGCAATGAGCAGTTCTTC. V and J are TRBV7-9 and TRBJ2-1, with D hard to call. The CDR3 sequence is 16 residues long. The germline gives CDR1 SEHNR, CDR2 FQNEAQ (reference sequence). V gave up 1 base and J gave up 6 bases, with 16 bases separating them.

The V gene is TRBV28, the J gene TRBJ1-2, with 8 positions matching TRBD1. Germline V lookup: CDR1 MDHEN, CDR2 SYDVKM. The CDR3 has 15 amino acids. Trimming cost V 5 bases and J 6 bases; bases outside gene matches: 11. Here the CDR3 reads CASSPGQEGLDGYTF. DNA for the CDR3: TGTGCCAGCAGTCCGGGACAGGAAGGGTTGGATGGCTACACCTTC.

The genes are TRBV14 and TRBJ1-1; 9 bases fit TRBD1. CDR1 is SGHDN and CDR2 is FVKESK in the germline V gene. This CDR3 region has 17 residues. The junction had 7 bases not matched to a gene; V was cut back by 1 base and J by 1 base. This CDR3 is CASSQVQGAVRNTEAFF. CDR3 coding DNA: TGTGCCAGCAGCCAAGTACAGGGGGCTGTCCGGAACACTGAAGCTTTCTTT.

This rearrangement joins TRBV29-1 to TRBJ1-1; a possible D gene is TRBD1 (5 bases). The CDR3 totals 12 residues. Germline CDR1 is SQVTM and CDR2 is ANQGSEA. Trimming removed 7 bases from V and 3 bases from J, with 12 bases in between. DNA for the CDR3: TGCAGCGCGTCCTCAGGGTACACTGAAGCTTTCTTT. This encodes CSASSGYTEAFF.

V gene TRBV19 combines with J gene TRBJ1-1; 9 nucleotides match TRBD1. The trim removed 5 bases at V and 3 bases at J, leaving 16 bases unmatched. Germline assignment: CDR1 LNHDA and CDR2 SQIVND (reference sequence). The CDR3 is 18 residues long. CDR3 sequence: CASSWTGDLALPDTEAFF. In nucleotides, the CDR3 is TGTGCCAGTAGTTGGACAGGGGATTTGGCGCTTCCGGACACTGAAGCTTTCTTT.

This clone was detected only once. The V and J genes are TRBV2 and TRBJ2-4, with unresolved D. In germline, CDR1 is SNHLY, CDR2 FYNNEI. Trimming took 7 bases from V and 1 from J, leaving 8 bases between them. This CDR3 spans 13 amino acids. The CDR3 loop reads CASNLSAKNIQYF. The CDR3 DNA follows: TGTGCCAGCAATCTCTCGGCCAAAAACATTCAGTACTTC.

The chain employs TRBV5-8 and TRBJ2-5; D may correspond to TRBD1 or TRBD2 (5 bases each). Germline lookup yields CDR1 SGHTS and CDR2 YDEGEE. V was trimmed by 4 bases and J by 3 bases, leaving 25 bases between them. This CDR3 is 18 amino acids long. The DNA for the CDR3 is TGTGCCAGCAGCCCCCTTGACGGGTTTAGGGGAGTAAAAGAGACCCAGTACTTC. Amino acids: CASSPLDGFRGVKETQYF.

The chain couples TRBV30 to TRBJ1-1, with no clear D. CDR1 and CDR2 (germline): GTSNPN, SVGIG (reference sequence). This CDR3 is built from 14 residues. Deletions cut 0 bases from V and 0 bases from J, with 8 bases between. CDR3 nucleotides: TGTGCCTGGAGTGTAGGGATTATGAACACTGAAGCTTTCTTT. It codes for CAWSVGIMNTEAFF.

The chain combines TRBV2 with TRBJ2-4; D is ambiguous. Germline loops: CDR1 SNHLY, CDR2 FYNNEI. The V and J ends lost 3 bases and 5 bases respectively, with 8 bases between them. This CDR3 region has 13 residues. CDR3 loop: CASSDQYQNIQYF. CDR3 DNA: TGTGCCAGCAGTGACCAATACCAAAACATTCAGTACTTC.

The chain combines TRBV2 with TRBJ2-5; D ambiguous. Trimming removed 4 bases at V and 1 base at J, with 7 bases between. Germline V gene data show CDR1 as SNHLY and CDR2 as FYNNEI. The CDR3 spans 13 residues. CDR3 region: CASSVNIQETQYF. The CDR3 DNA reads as TGTGCCAGCAGTGTCAATATCCAAGAGACCCAGTACTTC. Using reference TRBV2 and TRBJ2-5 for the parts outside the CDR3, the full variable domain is EPEVTQTPSHQVTQMGQEVILRCVPISNHLYFYWYRQILGQKVEFLVSFYNNEISEKSEIFDDQFSVERPDGSNFTLKIRSTKLEDSAMYFCASSVNIQETQYFGPGTRLLVL.

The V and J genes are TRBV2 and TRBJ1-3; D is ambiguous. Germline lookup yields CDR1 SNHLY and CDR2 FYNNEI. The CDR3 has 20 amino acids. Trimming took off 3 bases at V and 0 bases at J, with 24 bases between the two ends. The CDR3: CASSDTLGASPNFSGNTIYF. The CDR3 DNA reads TGTGCCAGCAGTGATACCCTAGGAGCCAGTCCAAATTTCTCTGGAAACACCATATATTTT.

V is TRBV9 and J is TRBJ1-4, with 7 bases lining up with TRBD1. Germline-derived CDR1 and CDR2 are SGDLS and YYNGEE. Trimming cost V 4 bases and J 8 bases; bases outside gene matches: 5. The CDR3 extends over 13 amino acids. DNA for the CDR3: TGTGCCAGCAGCAGATCGGACAGGGAAAAACTGTTTTTT. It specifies CASSRSDREKLFF.

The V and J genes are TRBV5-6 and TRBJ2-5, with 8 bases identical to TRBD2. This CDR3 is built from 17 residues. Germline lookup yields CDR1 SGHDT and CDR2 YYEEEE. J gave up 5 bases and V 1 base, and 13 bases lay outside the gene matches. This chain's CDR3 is CASSLFGRGLDAETQYF. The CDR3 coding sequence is TGTGCCAGCAGCTTGTTCGGAAGGGGACTAGATGCGGAGACCCAGTACTTC.